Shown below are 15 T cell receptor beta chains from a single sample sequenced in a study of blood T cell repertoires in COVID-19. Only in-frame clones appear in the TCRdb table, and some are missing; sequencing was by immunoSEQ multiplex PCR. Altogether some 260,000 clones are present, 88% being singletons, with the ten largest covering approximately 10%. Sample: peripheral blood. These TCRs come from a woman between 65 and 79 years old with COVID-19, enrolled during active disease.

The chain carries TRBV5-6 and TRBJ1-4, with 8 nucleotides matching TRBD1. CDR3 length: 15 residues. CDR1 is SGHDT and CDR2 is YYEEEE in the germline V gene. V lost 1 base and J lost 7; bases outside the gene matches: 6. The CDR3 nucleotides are TGTGCCAGCAGCTTGCGTCGACAGGGGTCTGAAAAACTGTTTTTT. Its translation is CASSLRRQGSEKLFF.

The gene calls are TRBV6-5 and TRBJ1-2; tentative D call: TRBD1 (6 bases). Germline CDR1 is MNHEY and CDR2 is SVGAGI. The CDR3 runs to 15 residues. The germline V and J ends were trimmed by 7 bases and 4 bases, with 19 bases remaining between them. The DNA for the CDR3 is TGTGCCAGCACCTCGTCGGAAGGGGGAACCTATGGCTACACCTTC. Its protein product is CASTSSEGGTYGYTF.

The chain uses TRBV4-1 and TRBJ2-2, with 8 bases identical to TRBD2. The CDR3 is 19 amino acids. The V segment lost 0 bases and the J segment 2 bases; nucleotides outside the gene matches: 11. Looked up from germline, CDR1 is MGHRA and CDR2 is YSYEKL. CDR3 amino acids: CASSQDPTASGPNTGELFF. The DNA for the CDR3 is TGCGCCAGCAGCCAAGATCCGACGGCTAGCGGGCCTAACACCGGGGAGCTGTTTTTT.

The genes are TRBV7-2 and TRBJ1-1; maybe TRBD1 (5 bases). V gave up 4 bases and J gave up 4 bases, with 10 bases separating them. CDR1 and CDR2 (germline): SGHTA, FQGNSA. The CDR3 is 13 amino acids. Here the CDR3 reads CASSSQEGTEAFF. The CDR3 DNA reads TGTGCCAGCAGCTCACAGGAGGGCACTGAAGCTTTCTTT.

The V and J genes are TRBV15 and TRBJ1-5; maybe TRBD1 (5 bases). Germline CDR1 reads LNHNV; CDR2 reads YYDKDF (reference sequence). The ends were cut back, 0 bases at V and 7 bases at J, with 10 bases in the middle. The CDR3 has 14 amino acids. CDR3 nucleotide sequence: TGTGCCACCAGCAGAGAGGGGGGGAGGCAGCCCCAGCATTTT. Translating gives CATSREGGRQPQHF. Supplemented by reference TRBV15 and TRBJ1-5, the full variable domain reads DAMVIQNPRYQVTQFGKPVTLSCSQTLNHNVMYWYQQKSSQAPKLLFHYYDKDFNNEADTPDNFQSRRPNTSFCFLDIRSPGLGDTAMYLCATSREGGRQPQHFGDGTRLSIL.

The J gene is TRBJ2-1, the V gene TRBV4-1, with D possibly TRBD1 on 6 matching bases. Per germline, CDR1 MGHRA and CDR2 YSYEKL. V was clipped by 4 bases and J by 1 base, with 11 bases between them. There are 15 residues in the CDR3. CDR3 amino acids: CASSPQGNSYNEQFF. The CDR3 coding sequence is TGCGCCAGCAGCCCACAGGGAAATTCCTACAATGAGCAGTTCTTC.

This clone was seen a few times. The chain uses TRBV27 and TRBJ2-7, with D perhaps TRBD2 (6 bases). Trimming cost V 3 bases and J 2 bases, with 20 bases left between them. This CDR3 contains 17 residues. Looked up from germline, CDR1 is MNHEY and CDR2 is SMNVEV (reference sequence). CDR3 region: CASSFRAGKIMAYEQYF. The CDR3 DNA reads TGTGCCAGCAGTTTTCGGGCGGGGAAGATTATGGCCTACGAGCAGTACTTC.

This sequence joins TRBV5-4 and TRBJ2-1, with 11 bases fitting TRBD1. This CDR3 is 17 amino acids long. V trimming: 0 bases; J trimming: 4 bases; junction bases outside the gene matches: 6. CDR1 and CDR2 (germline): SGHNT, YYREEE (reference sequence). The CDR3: CASSLDRTGGGYNEQFF. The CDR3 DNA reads TGTGCCAGCAGCTTGGACCGGACAGGGGGCGGTTACAATGAGCAGTTCTTC. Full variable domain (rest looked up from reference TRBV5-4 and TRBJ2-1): ETGVTQSPTHLIKTRGQQVTLRCSSQSGHNTVSWYQQALGQGPQFIFQYYREEENGRGNFPPRFSGLQFPNYSSELNVNALELDDSALYLCASSLDRTGGGYNEQFFGPGTRLTVL.

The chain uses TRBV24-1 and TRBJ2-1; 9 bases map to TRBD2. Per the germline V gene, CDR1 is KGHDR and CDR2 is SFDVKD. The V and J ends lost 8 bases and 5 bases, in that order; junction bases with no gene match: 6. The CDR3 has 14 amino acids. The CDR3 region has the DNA TGTGCCACCATGGCGGGAGGGACTAACAATGAGCAGTTCTTC. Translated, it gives CATMAGGTNNEQFF.

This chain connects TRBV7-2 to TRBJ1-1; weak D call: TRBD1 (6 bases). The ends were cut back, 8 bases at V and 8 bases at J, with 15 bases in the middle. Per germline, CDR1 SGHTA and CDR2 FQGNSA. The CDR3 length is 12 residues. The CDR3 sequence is CASGWGRVEAFF. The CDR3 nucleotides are TGTGCCAGCGGGTGGGGGCGTGTGGAAGCTTTCTTT.

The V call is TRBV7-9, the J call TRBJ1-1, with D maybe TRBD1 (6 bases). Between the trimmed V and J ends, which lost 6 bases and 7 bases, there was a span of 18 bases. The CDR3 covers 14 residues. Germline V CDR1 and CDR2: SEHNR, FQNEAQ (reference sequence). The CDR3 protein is CASRTQGVQGEAFF. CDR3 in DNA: TGTGCCAGCAGGACACAGGGAGTTCAGGGTGAAGCTTTCTTT.

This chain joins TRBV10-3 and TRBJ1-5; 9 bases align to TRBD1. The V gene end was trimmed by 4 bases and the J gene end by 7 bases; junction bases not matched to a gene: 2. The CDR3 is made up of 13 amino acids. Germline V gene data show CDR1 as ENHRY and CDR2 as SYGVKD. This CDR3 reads CAISVGQGQPQHF. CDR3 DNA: TGTGCCATCAGTGTGGGACAGGGCCAGCCCCAGCATTTT.

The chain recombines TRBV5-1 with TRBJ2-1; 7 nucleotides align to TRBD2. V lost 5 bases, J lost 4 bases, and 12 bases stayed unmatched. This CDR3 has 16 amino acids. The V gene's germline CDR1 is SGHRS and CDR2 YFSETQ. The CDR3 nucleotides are TGCGCCAGCAGTTCCGAGTTTGCGGGAGCGTACAATGAGCAGTTCTTC. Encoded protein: CASSSEFAGAYNEQFF.

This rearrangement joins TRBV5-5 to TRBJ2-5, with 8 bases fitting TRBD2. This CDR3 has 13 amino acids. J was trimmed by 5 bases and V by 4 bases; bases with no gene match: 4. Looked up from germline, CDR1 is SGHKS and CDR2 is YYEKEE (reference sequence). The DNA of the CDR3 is TGTGCCAGCAGCCCAGCGGGAGCTGAGACCCAGTACTTC. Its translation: CASSPAGAETQYF.

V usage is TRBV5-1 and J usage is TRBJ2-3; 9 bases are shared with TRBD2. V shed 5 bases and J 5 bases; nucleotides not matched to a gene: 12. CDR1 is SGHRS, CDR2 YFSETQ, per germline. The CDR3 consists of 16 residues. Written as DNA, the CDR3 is TGCGCCAGCAGTCCTGGCCCGGGACTAGCAGGAGATACGCAGTATTTT. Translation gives CASSPGPGLAGDTQYF.